Listed here are 27 T cell receptor beta chains from one sample, sequenced in a study of blood T cell repertoires in COVID-19 (dated by TCRdb to 2020 to 2021). Libraries were made using the immunoSEQ multiplex PCR assay. Not all clones reach the TCRdb copy of this immuneACCESS table, which keeps in-frame sequences only. Checked studies attribute under half of the gap to unresolved V genes and leave the rest unexplained. The sample table contains about 200,000 clones; only one count was recorded for 82% of them. Less than 9.5% of the sample belongs to the ten largest clones. Sequencing was carried out using peripheral blood. The receptors were sampled from a woman aged 80 or over with COVID-19, enrolled during active disease.

The chain joins TRBV6-6 to TRBJ2-5; D is ambiguous. From germline, CDR1 is MNHNY and CDR2 SVGAGI (reference sequence). This CDR3 has 14 amino acids. Trimming took 5 bases from V and 5 from J, leaving 15 bases between them. CDR3 nucleotide sequence: TGTGCCAGCAGTAAGACCCGTGCGGCCGAGACCCAGTACTTC. Protein product: CASSKTRAAETQYF.

This clone showed up just a few times. The rearrangement joins TRBV27 to TRBJ2-2; 7 bases map to TRBD2. Germline V CDR1 and CDR2: MNHEY, SMNVEV (reference sequence). CDR3 length: 16 amino acids. V trimming: 6 bases; J trimming: 5 bases; junction bases outside the gene matches: 12. The DNA of the CDR3 is TGTGCCAGCAGCCTCCCTGGGAGGGTGGGTACCGGGGAGCTGTTTTTT. Protein: CASSLPGRVGTGELFF.

The chain couples TRBV28 to TRBJ1-6; D unresolved. The V end lost 7 bases, the J end lost 7 bases, and 8 bases lay between the germline ends. CDR1 is MDHEN and CDR2 is SYDVKM in the germline V gene. The CDR3 runs to 12 residues. CDR3 residues: CASTLENSPLHF. The CDR3 bases are TGTGCCAGCACCCTAGAGAATTCACCCCTCCACTTT.

The chain has TRBV2 and TRBJ2-2; maybe TRBD1 (6 bases). Per the germline V gene, CDR1 is SNHLY and CDR2 is FYNNEI. V lost 6 bases and J 6 bases, leaving 17 bases between the germline ends. The CDR3 covers 15 residues. The CDR3: CASRVTVGTSGELFF. The CDR3 nucleotides read TGTGCCAGCAGGGTAACGGTTGGGACATCCGGGGAGCTGTTTTTT.

V and J are TRBV7-8 and TRBJ2-7; 7 nucleotides agree with TRBD1. Trimming removed 1 base from V and 5 bases from J; junction bases left unmatched: 8. This CDR3 is 15 amino acids long. Germline V gene lookup returns CDR1 SGHVS and CDR2 FQNEAQ. This CDR3 is CASSLGQGKSDEQYF. The CDR3, as DNA: TGTGCCAGCAGCTTAGGACAGGGAAAATCTGACGAGCAGTACTTC.

Only one count was recorded for this clone. The rearrangement uses TRBV10-3 and TRBJ1-2, with D perhaps TRBD1 (6 bases). Per the germline V gene, CDR1 is ENHRY and CDR2 is SYGVKD. The CDR3 is 14 residues long. The ends were cut back, 3 bases at V and 13 bases at J, with 21 bases in the middle. As DNA, the CDR3 is TGTGCCATCAGTGACCCGGGAAAACAACAGGGTTCCACCTTC. Its translation is CAISDPGKQQGSTF.

The chain links TRBV5-1 to TRBJ2-7, with 13 bases identical to TRBD2. V lost 3 bases, J lost 3 bases, and 3 bases stayed unmatched. The CDR3 length is 15 residues. Per germline, CDR1 SGHRS and CDR2 YFSETQ. The CDR3 loop is CASSSRLAGGYEQYF. The CDR3 DNA is TGCGCCAGCAGCTCCAGACTAGCGGGAGGCTACGAGCAGTACTTC.

V gene TRBV29-1 combines with J gene TRBJ2-1, with 8 bases that match TRBD1. The CDR3 runs to 16 residues. Germline CDR1 reads SQVTM; CDR2 reads ANQGSEA. The V and J ends lost 1 base and 0 bases, in that order; junction bases with no gene match: 5. The CDR3 reads CSVEGQGSSSYNEQFF. DNA of the CDR3: TGCAGCGTTGAAGGACAGGGGTCCAGCTCCTACAATGAGCAGTTCTTC.

The chain employs TRBV29-1 and TRBJ1-4; 7 bases are a match to TRBD1. V was clipped by 6 bases and J by 3 bases; unmatched bases: 7. CDR1 is SQVTM and CDR2 is ANQGSEA in the germline V gene. The CDR3 covers 14 residues. The CDR3 nucleotides read TGCAGCGTGGCCCGGGACAGCTCTAATGAAAAACTGTTTTTT. Translation: CSVARDSSNEKLFF. Based on the CDR3 plus reference TRBV29-1 and TRBJ1-4, the full variable domain is SAVISQKPSRDICQRGTSLTIQCQVDSQVTMMFWYRQQPGQSLTLIATANQGSEATYESGFVIDKFPISRPNLTFSTLTVSNMSPEDSSIYLCSVARDSSNEKLFFGSGTQLSVL.

The genes are TRBV5-1 and TRBJ2-1; maybe TRBD2 (6 bases). The CDR3 length is 13 residues. Germline V gives CDR1 SGHRS, CDR2 YFSETQ. The ends were cut back, 4 bases at V and 6 bases at J, with 11 bases in the middle. The chain's CDR3 is CASSLLGGNEQFF. In DNA form, the CDR3 reads TGCGCCAGCAGCCTCTTGGGGGGCAATGAGCAGTTCTTC.

This clone has a single count. The chain employs TRBV9 and TRBJ2-3; 7 bases are a match to TRBD1. V was pared by 5 bases and J by 4 bases, with 10 bases of the junction left unmatched. Germline assignment: CDR1 SGDLS and CDR2 YYNGEE. CDR3 length: 15 residues. CDR3 DNA sequence: TGTGCCAGCAGTAGGGACAGACCAGTATCAGATACGCAGTATTTT. This codes for CASSRDRPVSDTQYF.

The rearrangement joins TRBV5-1 to TRBJ2-7, with D tentatively TRBD2 (5 bases). Germline CDR1 and CDR2: SGHRS and YFSETQ. Trimming took 0 bases from V and 4 from J, leaving 20 bases between them. The CDR3 length is 17 residues. The CDR3, as DNA: TGCGCCAGCAGCTTGGACTCCAGCGGACGGATGGGGTACGAGCAGTACTTC. Translated, it gives CASSLDSSGRMGYEQYF. Looking up the rest from reference TRBV5-1 and TRBJ2-7 gives the full variable domain: KAGVTQTPRYLIKTRGQQVTLSCSPISGHRSVSWYQQTPGQGLQFLFEYFSETQRNKGNFPGRFSGRQFSNSRSEMNVSTLELGDSALYLCASSLDSSGRMGYEQYFGPGTRLTVT.

The chain recombines TRBV4-1 with TRBJ2-2, with TRBD2 as a possible D gene (5 bases). Germline lookup yields CDR1 MGHRA and CDR2 YSYEKL. The V and J ends lost 1 base and 8 bases respectively, with 5 bases between them. The CDR3 runs to 12 residues. CDR3 sequence (DNA): TGCGCCAGCAGCCAAGCGGGGGGGGAGCTGTTTTTT. Residues: CASSQAGGELFF.

The rearrangement joins TRBV5-6 to TRBJ1-5; 8 bases line up with TRBD1. V trimming: 4 bases; J trimming: 0 bases; junction bases outside the gene matches: 3. This CDR3 is built from 15 residues. Germline loops: CDR1 SGHDT, CDR2 YYEEEE. This CDR3 is CASSRRGLSNQPQHF. The CDR3 region has the DNA TGTGCCAGCAGCCGCAGGGGGCTTAGCAATCAGCCCCAGCATTTT. Drawing the rest from reference TRBV5-6 and TRBJ1-5, the complete variable domain is DAGVTQSPTHLIKTRGQQVTLRCSPKSGHDTVSWYQQALGQGPQFIFQYYEEEERQRGNFPDRFSGHQFPNYSSELNVNALLLGDSALYLCASSRRGLSNQPQHFGDGTRLSIL.

CDR3 sequence (DNA): TGTGCCAGCAGGTCCGACAGGGATAATTCACCCCTCCACTTT. It yields the protein CASRSDRDNSPLHF. The chain employs TRBV6-5 and TRBJ1-6; 7 bases map to TRBD1. CDR3 length: 14 amino acids. The V and J ends lost 6 bases and 5 bases, in that order; junction bases with no gene match: 4. Germline CDR1 and CDR2: MNHEY and SVGAGI.

In nucleotides, the CDR3 is TGTGCCAGCAGCCTACTTTCGACTAGCGGGGTCAATGAGCAGTTCTTC. As protein: CASSLLSTSGVNEQFF. V gene TRBV9 combines with J gene TRBJ2-1; TRBD2 aligns across 11 bases. The CDR3 runs to 16 residues. Germline CDR1 SGDLS, CDR2 YYNGEE. Trimming at V came to 4 bases and at J to 6 bases, leaving 9 bases not matched to a gene.

This chain connects TRBV7-8 to TRBJ2-7, with D perhaps matching TRBD1 (6 bases). V lost 3 bases, J lost 0 bases, and 12 bases lay in between. CDR1 and CDR2 from the germline V gene are SGHVS and FQNEAQ. The CDR3 loop spans 15 amino acids. The CDR3, as DNA: TGTGCCAGCAGCTTGGGACATCCGAGCTCCTACGAGCAGTACTTC. Translating it yields CASSLGHPSSYEQYF.

In its sample, this clone was seen a few times. The chain joins TRBV6-2 or TRBV6-3 to TRBJ2-3; 9 bases agree with TRBD1. The CDR3 is 16 amino acids. Germline V gives CDR1 MNHEY, CDR2 SVGEGT. J was trimmed by 2 bases and V by 6 bases; bases with no gene match: 9. This chain's CDR3 is CASSDRGRGLTDTQYF. The DNA of the CDR3 is TGTGCCAGCAGCGACAGGGGGAGGGGGCTCACAGATACGCAGTATTTT.

The chain uses TRBV25-1 and TRBJ1-2; possibly TRBD1 for D (6 bases). This CDR3 is 16 amino acids long. CDR1 and CDR2 (germline): MGHDK, SYGVNS. The ends were cut back, 3 bases at V and 5 bases at J, with 19 bases in the middle. CDR3 sequence (DNA): TGTGCCAGCAGTGACCCGAATCTGGCAGGGGTATATGGCTACACCTTC. Translation: CASSDPNLAGVYGYTF.

The V call is TRBV7-9, the J call TRBJ2-1; a possible D gene is TRBD2 (5 bases). Germline V lookup: CDR1 SEHNR, CDR2 FQNEAQ (reference sequence). The CDR3 contains 14 residues. Trimming took off 6 bases at V and 6 bases at J, with 15 bases between the two ends. CDR3 sequence: CASREDVVVNEQFF. CDR3 coding DNA: TGTGCCAGCAGGGAGGACGTCGTTGTCAATGAGCAGTTCTTC. Full variable domain (remainder filled in from reference TRBV7-9 and TRBJ2-1): DTGVSQNPRHKITKRGQNVTFRCDPISEHNRLYWYRQTLGQGPEFLTYFQNEAQLEKSRLLSDRFSAERPKGSFSTLEIQRTEQGDSAMYLCASREDVVVNEQFFGPGTRLTVL.

This chain links TRBV30 with TRBJ1-6, with D possibly matching TRBD1 (6 bases). CDR1 GTSNPN and CDR2 SVGIG come from the germline V gene (reference sequence). The CDR3 runs to 16 residues. V shed 2 bases and J shed 1 base, with 12 bases lying between them. DNA of the CDR3: TGTGCCTGGAGTTCCGGGGGGCAGTCCTATAATTCACCCCTCCACTTT. Amino acid sequence: CAWSSGGQSYNSPLHF.

This chain joins TRBV9 and TRBJ2-5, with D possibly TRBD2 on 7 matching bases. V shed 5 bases and J shed 4 bases, with 15 bases lying between them. CDR1 is SGDLS and CDR2 is YYNGEE in the germline V gene. CDR3 length: 14 amino acids. The CDR3: CASSGPGGGETQYF. CDR3 DNA: TGTGCCAGCAGTGGGCCGGGGGGCGGAGAGACCCAGTACTTC.

This chain links TRBV18 with TRBJ2-7, with TRBD2 identical over 7 bases. The germline V gene encodes CDR1 KGHSH and CDR2 LQKENI. The CDR3 covers 15 residues. Germline trimming cut 2 bases from V and 5 bases from J; bases unmatched to any gene: 9. The CDR3 DNA reads as TGTGCCAGCTCACCAAGTTGGGGAAGCGGGGACGAGCAGTACTTC. Protein sequence: CASSPSWGSGDEQYF.

Details on this clone: An end of the junction differs from the germline gene, which may be a read error. This chain connects TRBV28 to TRBJ2-2; TRBD1 matches 8 bases. Germline V lookup: CDR1 MDHEN, CDR2 SYDVKM. The CDR3 contains 18 residues. The CDR3 region is CASTLWGDRDRRTGELFF. In DNA, the CDR3 is TGTGCCAGCACTTTATGGGGGGATCGGGACAGGCGGACCGGGGAGCTGTTTTTT.

V and J are TRBV4-2 and TRBJ2-3, with D perhaps TRBD2 (6 bases). Germline values: CDR1 LGHNA, CDR2 YNFKEQ. Trimming removed 1 base at V and 4 bases at J, with 6 bases between. The CDR3 consists of 13 residues. CDR3 residues: CASSQGEADTQYF. CDR3 coding DNA: TGTGCCAGCAGCCAAGGGGAGGCAGATACGCAGTATTTT.

The rearrangement links TRBV6-6 to TRBJ2-3; TRBD2 matches 10 bases. J lost 4 bases, V lost 6 bases, and 16 bases had no gene match. The CDR3 extends over 18 amino acids. Germline assignment: CDR1 MNHNY and CDR2 SVGAGI (reference sequence). CDR3 amino acids: CASSRRPPRAGGADTQYF. In nucleotides, the CDR3 is TGTGCCAGCAGCCGAAGACCCCCCCGAGCGGGGGGGGCAGATACGCAGTATTTT.

This chain links TRBV11-2 with TRBJ2-7; 8 bases are shared with TRBD1. V lost 6 bases and J lost 2; bases outside the gene matches: 9. CDR3 length: 15 residues. Germline-derived CDR1 and CDR2 are SGHAT and FQNNGV. Here the CDR3 DNA reads TGTGCCAGCAGAATACTGACAGGGGAGGCCTACGAGCAGTACTTC. Translated: CASRILTGEAYEQYF.